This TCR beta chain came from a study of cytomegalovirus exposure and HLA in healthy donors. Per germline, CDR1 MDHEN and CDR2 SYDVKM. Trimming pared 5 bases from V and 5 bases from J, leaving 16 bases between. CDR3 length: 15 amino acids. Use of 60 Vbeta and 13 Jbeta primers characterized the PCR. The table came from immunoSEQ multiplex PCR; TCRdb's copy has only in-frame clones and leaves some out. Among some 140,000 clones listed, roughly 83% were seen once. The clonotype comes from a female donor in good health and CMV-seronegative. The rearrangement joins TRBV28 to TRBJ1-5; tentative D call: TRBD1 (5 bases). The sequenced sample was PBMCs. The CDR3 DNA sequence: TGTGCCAGCAGTCCCCGAGGGGCGGGGGATCAGCCCCAGCATTTT. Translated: CASSPRGAGDQPQHF. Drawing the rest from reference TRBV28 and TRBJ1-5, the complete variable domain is DVKVTQSSRYLVKRTGEKVFLECVQDMDHENMFWYRQDPGLGLRLIYFSYDVKMKEKGDIPEGYSVSREKKERFSLILESASTNQTSMYLCASSPRGAGDQPQHFGDGTRLSIL.